The 32 T cell receptor beta chains in this list originate from one sample, sequenced in a study of breast tumors, draining lymph nodes, adjacent tissues. TCRdb reprocessed the multiplex PCR reads via MiXCR and lists one record per CDR3 protein. There are about 180,000 distinct CDR3 sequences in the sample; approximately 30% occur only once, and approximately 3.9% lies in the top ten. Samples came from axillary lymph nodes draining the breast cancer. Sample: axillary lymph node tissue. All receptors come from a female donor with breast cancer. Some clones in this sample may be carry-over from other donors' samples.

The chain is built from TRBV5-8 and TRBJ2-1; 7 nucleotides agree with TRBD1. Losses at the gene ends were 5 bases for V and 7 bases for J; bases not matched to a gene: 18. The CDR3 is 17 residues long. CDR1 is SGHTS, CDR2 YDEGEE, per germline. CDR3 protein: CASRPGTALNNKNEQFF. CDR3 DNA sequence: TGTGCCAGCAGACCTGGGACAGCCCTAAATAATAAAAATGAGCAGTTCTTC.

This clonotype has a count of ten or more. The rearrangement joins TRBV20-1 to TRBJ2-1; 7 nucleotides match TRBD1. Losses at the gene ends were 0 bases for V and 4 bases for J; bases not matched to a gene: 3. The germline CDR1 and CDR2 sequences are DFQATT and SNEGSKA (reference sequence). The CDR3 covers 14 residues. As DNA, the CDR3 is TGCAGTGCTAGAGATAGGGGGCTATACAATGAGCAGTTCTTC. As protein: CSARDRGLYNEQFF.

For this clonotype: The CDR3 does not end in the conserved phenylalanine or tryptophan, so this is likely a read error. The DNA is left out, because the CDR3 cannot be placed on it with certainty; the CDR3 is given as TCRdb lists it. The chain couples TRBV7-9 to TRBJ1-4; the table's D call TRBD1 went unverified against the DNA. With termini counted, the CDR3 has 10 amino acids. The germline CDR1 and CDR2 sequences are SEHNR and FQNEAQ (reference sequence). CDR3 in amino acids: CASSLDPGVY.

The table lists this clonotype with many counts. DNA of the CDR3: TGTGCCAGCAGCCAAAAAGCGAAACCGAACACCGGGGAGCTGTTTTTT. Protein sequence: CASSQKAKPNTGELFF. The chain is built from TRBV7-3 and TRBJ2-2, with D unclear. The CDR3 loop spans 16 amino acids. V was shortened by 5 bases and J by 0 bases, with 13 bases between the two germline ends. Germline CDR1 reads SGHTA; CDR2 reads FQGTGA.

This clonotype was observed at least ten times. The chain has TRBV28 and TRBJ1-4; 12 bases line up with TRBD1. V trimming: 6 bases; J trimming: 10 bases; junction bases outside the gene matches: 9. Germline V CDR1 and CDR2: MDHEN, SYDVKM. The CDR3 sequence is 15 residues long. CDR3 DNA: TGTGCCAGCAGCGGGACAGGGGGCGCAGGGAGAAAACTGTTTTTT. It specifies CASSGTGGAGRKLFF.

This clonotype was found many times. For the CDR3, the DNA is TGTGCCAGCAGCCAACACGCGGGACAGGACTCTGGAAACACCATATATTTT. Translating gives CASSQHAGQDSGNTIYF. The J gene is TRBJ1-3, the V gene TRBV3-1; 8 bases map to TRBD1. The trim removed 2 bases at V and 0 bases at J, leaving 6 bases unmatched. The CDR3 length is 17 residues. CDR1 and CDR2 from the germline V gene are LGHDT and YNNKEL (reference sequence). The full variable domain, its missing parts supplied by reference TRBV3-1 and TRBJ1-3, is DTAVSQTPKYLVTQMGNDKSIKCEQNLGHDTMYWYKQDSKKFLKIMFSYNNKELIINETVPNRFSPKSPDKAHLNLHINSLELGDSAVYFCASSQHAGQDSGNTIYFGEGSWLTVV.

In the case of this clonotype: Possible read error: a much larger clone is one base away. The chain is built from TRBV18 and TRBJ2-7, with 9 bases identical to TRBD1. Unmatched junction bases numbered 12, after V lost 3 bases and J lost 9 bases. Germline CDR1 is KGHSH and CDR2 is LQKENI. The CDR3 is 15 residues long. The DNA of the CDR3 is TGTGCCAGCTCACCTACCGGGACAGGGATCCACGGGCAGTACTTC. Its protein product is CASSPTGTGIHGQYF. The entire variable domain, with the rest obtained from reference TRBV18 and TRBJ2-7, is as follows: NAGVMQNPRHLVRRRGQEARLRCSPMKGHSHVYWYRQLPEEGLKFMVYLQKENIIDESGMPKERFSAEFPKEGPSILRIQQVVRGDSAAYFCASSPTGTGIHGQYFGPGTRLTVT.

This clonotype has a count of ten or more. The J gene is TRBJ2-7, the V gene TRBV10-2, with TRBD1 identical over 8 bases. The ends lost 6 bases at V and 4 bases at J; junction bases unmatched: 5. The length of the CDR3 is 13 residues. From germline, CDR1 is WSHSY and CDR2 SAAADI. CDR3 amino acids: CASSPGQVYEQYF. CDR3 coding DNA: TGCGCCAGCAGCCCGGGACAGGTATACGAGCAGTACTTC.

This clonotype has a count of ten or more. The V call is TRBV5-6, the J call TRBJ1-2; D unclear. V shed 4 bases and J shed 4 bases, with 11 bases lying between them. The CDR3 runs 13 residues. Germline V gene sequence: CDR1 SGHDT, CDR2 YYEEEE. The CDR3 DNA follows: TGTGCCAGCAGCCAGTCGGTTGGCTATGGCTACACCTTC. Its protein product is CASSQSVGYGYTF.

This clonotype was seen more than once but under ten times. The chain uses TRBV28 and TRBJ2-1, with D perhaps TRBD1 (6 bases). Trimming removed 4 bases from V and 8 bases from J, with 18 bases in between. Per germline, CDR1 MDHEN and CDR2 SYDVKM. The CDR3 extends over 15 amino acids. This chain's CDR3 is CASSSPPQGQDEQFF. CDR3 sequence (DNA): TGTGCCAGCAGTTCACCCCCGCAGGGGCAGGATGAGCAGTTCTTC.

The rearrangement joins TRBV7-2 to TRBJ2-3; 11 bases fit TRBD2. Germline V gene lookup returns CDR1 SGHTA and CDR2 FQGNSA. The CDR3 consists of 17 residues. V gave up 4 bases and J gave up 6 bases; unmatched junction bases: 12. Written as DNA, the CDR3 is TGTGCCAGCAGCTACGGGACTAGCGGACCTGGAGGGGATACGCAGTATTTT. Translated: CASSYGTSGPGGDTQYF.

V is TRBV19 and J is TRBJ2-3; no reliable D call. Per the germline V gene, CDR1 is LNHDA and CDR2 is SQIVND (reference sequence). The CDR3 is 13 residues long. V was pared by 6 bases and J by 4 bases, with 11 bases between. The CDR3 is CASSPDGSDTQYF. CDR3 DNA sequence: TGTGCCAGTAGCCCCGATGGGTCAGATACGCAGTATTTT.

This chain uses TRBV24-1 with TRBJ1-2, with 7 bases fitting TRBD1. V gave up 7 bases and J gave up 5 bases; unmatched junction bases: 9. The length of the CDR3 is 14 residues. CDR1 is KGHDR and CDR2 is SFDVKD in the germline V gene. CDR3 nucleotide sequence: TGTGCCACCAGCCCATGCGACAGGGTTTATGGCTACACCTTC. This gives the protein CATSPCDRVYGYTF.

This clonotype appeared a few times. The V gene is TRBV6-1, the J gene TRBJ2-7; perhaps TRBD2 as D (6 bases). The V end was cut by 8 bases, the J end by 4 bases, with 21 bases between. The germline V gene has CDR1 MNHNS and CDR2 SASEGT. The CDR3 has 15 residues. CDR3 region: CASRRTGTVGYEQYF. As DNA, the CDR3 is TGTGCCAGCCGGCGGACCGGGACTGTTGGATACGAGCAGTACTTC.

As regards this clonotype: This may be a read error: a much more frequent sequence differs by one nucleotide. This chain joins TRBV20-1 and TRBJ2-1; D remains ambiguous. The CDR3 is 15 residues long. The germline V gene has CDR1 DFQATT and CDR2 SNEGSKA (reference sequence). The CDR3 DNA reads TGCAGTGCTACCTCGACCGAGACCCCCCTCAATGGGCAGTTCTTC. It codes for CSATSTETPLNGQFF.

This clonotype was seen repeatedly, ten times or more. The chain carries TRBV15 and TRBJ1-6; possibly TRBD1 for D (6 bases). This CDR3 contains 15 residues. Per the germline V gene, CDR1 is LNHNV and CDR2 is YYDKDF (reference sequence). V gave up 0 bases and J gave up 9 bases, with 12 bases separating them. The CDR3 spells CATSRDMGASSPLHF. The CDR3 coding sequence is TGTGCCACCAGCAGAGATATGGGGGCAAGTTCACCCCTCCACTTT.

This clonotype was seen a few times. J is TRBJ1-1 and V is TRBV7-2, with unresolved D. Trimming cost V 5 bases and J 5 bases, with 21 bases left between them. The CDR3 loop spans 16 amino acids. CDR1 SGHTA and CDR2 FQGNSA come from the germline V gene. The DNA for the CDR3 is TGTGCCAGCAGCCACGAACCCCCGACGGGGAAGACTGAAGCTTTCTTT. Translating it yields CASSHEPPTGKTEAFF.

The V and J genes are TRBV12-3 or TRBV12-4 and TRBJ2-2, with 8 bases matching TRBD2. The CDR3 is 18 amino acids. The V gene end was trimmed by 1 base and the J gene end by 1 base; junction bases not matched to a gene: 8. Here the CDR3 reads CASSLELSGGRNTGELFF. Here the CDR3 DNA reads TGTGCCAGCAGTTTAGAGCTATCGGGAGGGAGGAACACCGGGGAGCTGTTTTTT.

About this clonotype itself: It may be a read error: a sequence one base away is much more abundant. The chain couples TRBV12-3 or TRBV12-4 to TRBJ2-7; D uncertain. The CDR3 covers 14 residues. CDR3 residues: CASSLSRSSNEQCF. The CDR3 coding sequence is TGTGCCAGCAGTCTTAGTCGGTCTTCCAACGAGCAGTGCTTC.

V usage is TRBV6-1 and J usage is TRBJ1-5; D gene unclear. Per germline, CDR1 MNHNS and CDR2 SASEGT. V dropped 7 bases and J dropped 5 bases, with 15 bases sitting between them. The CDR3 extends over 14 amino acids. Written as DNA, the CDR3 is TGTGCCAGCAAAGGCCAGGTCCGAGATCAGCCCCAGCATTTT. It translates to CASKGQVRDQPQHF.

This clonotype was seen at least ten times. The chain employs TRBV15 and TRBJ2-2; 9 nucleotides line up with TRBD2. Germline V gene data show CDR1 as LNHNV and CDR2 as YYDKDF (reference sequence). CDR3 length: 17 amino acids. Unmatched junction bases numbered 9, after V lost 0 bases and J lost 7 bases. The CDR3 region has the DNA TGTGCCACCAGCAGAGATGGGGTAGCGGGGGCCATCGGGGAGCTGTTTTTT. Protein sequence: CATSRDGVAGAIGELFF.

The CDR3 coding sequence is TGTGCCAGCGGACAGCGAGATACGCAGTATTTT. It encodes CASGQRDTQYF. The chain carries TRBV12-3 or TRBV12-4 and TRBJ2-3; a possible D gene is TRBD1 (6 bases). The CDR3 extends over 11 amino acids. V lost 8 bases to trimming and J lost 5 bases, with 8 bases between them.

This clonotype occurred many times. The chain joins TRBV5-1 to TRBJ2-7; D may be TRBD1 or TRBD2 (5 bases each). The germline V and J ends were trimmed by 4 bases and 3 bases, with 11 bases remaining between them. Germline V gene sequence: CDR1 SGHRS, CDR2 YFSETQ. The CDR3 has 13 residues. CDR3 coding DNA: TGCGCCAGCAGCGTCCGGGACGGCTACGAGCAGTACTTC. It specifies CASSVRDGYEQYF.

A few counts support this clonotype. Possible read error: a much larger clone is one base away. The gene calls are TRBV7-2 and TRBJ2-7; tentative D call: TRBD1 (6 bases). Germline lookup yields CDR1 SGHTA and CDR2 FQGNSA. The CDR3 totals 13 residues. V shed 5 bases and J shed 9 bases, with 17 bases lying between them. The CDR3: CASSPLPRGGQYF. In DNA, the CDR3 is TGTGCCAGCAGCCCGTTACCCAGGGGCGGGCAGTACTTC.

This chain joins TRBV28 and TRBJ1-3; TRBD1 might be the D (6 bases). CDR1 and CDR2 (germline): MDHEN, SYDVKM. Trimming removed 4 bases from V and 4 bases from J, with 14 bases in between. The length of the CDR3 is 15 residues. CDR3 DNA: TGTGCCAGCAGTTGGGTGAATGGGGGCGGAAACACCATATATTTT. Protein sequence: CASSWVNGGGNTIYF.

The table lists this clonotype with many counts. J is TRBJ2-7 and V is TRBV6-6; the match to TRBD2 covers 7 bases. The CDR3 extends over 16 amino acids. Germline CDR1 and CDR2: MNHNY and SVGAGI (reference sequence). The V and J ends lost 0 bases and 2 bases, in that order; junction bases with no gene match: 7. CDR3 in amino acids: CASSYSGDYHTYEQYF. The CDR3 DNA follows: TGTGCCAGCAGTTACTCTGGGGACTATCACACCTACGAGCAGTACTTC.

The rearrangement joins TRBV7-9 to TRBJ2-7; 12 nucleotides line up with TRBD2. Germline lookup yields CDR1 SEHNR and CDR2 FQNEAQ (reference sequence). The trim removed 3 bases at V and 5 bases at J, leaving 14 bases unmatched. The CDR3 loop spans 18 amino acids. In DNA form, the CDR3 reads TGTGCCAGCAGCTTGGACTGGACTAGCGGGGTTCTCCTCCACGAGCAGTACTTC. Its protein is CASSLDWTSGVLLHEQYF.

This clonotype has at least ten counts. Since a much larger clone is just one base distant, this may be a read error. The chain employs TRBV11-3 and TRBJ2-5; TRBD2 matches at 10 bases. The V segment lost 4 bases and the J segment 4 bases; nucleotides outside the gene matches: 9. The CDR3 contains 16 residues. The germline gives CDR1 SGHNT, CDR2 YENEEA. CDR3 in amino acids: CASSYGLAAESETQYF. Written as DNA, the CDR3 is TGTGCCAGCAGCTACGGACTAGCGGCAGAGTCAGAGACCCAGTACTTC.

This clonotype came up many times. The chain combines TRBV20-1 with TRBJ1-5; D is uncertain. CDR3 length: 15 residues. The V end was cut by 2 bases, the J end by 3 bases, with 14 bases between. Germline V gives CDR1 DFQATT, CDR2 SNEGSKA (reference sequence). The CDR3 protein is CSARRPAATNQPQHF. The CDR3 nucleotides are TGCAGTGCTAGAAGGCCGGCTGCGACCAATCAGCCCCAGCATTTT.

This rearrangement joins TRBV28 to TRBJ2-1; D ambiguous. CDR1 is MDHEN, CDR2 SYDVKM, per germline. Trimming pared 4 bases from V and 0 bases from J, leaving 13 bases between. The CDR3 is 16 amino acids. Here the CDR3 reads CASSSSSSVSYNEQFF. The CDR3 region has the DNA TGTGCCAGCAGTTCATCTTCCTCGGTCTCCTACAATGAGCAGTTCTTC.

This clonotype was detected ten times or more. This chain connects TRBV19 to TRBJ2-5; no reliable D call. Germline V lookup: CDR1 LNHDA, CDR2 SQIVND (reference sequence). Trimming removed 5 bases at V and 2 bases at J, with 12 bases between. This CDR3 comprises 14 residues. The CDR3 nucleotides read TGTGCCAGTAGTCCTTCGTCTGCACAAGAGACCCAGTACTTC. It encodes CASSPSSAQETQYF.

Concerning this clonotype: With a much larger clone just one base away, this may be a read error. V and J are TRBV28 and TRBJ2-3; a weak D match, TRBD1 (6 bases). The CDR3 is made up of 15 amino acids. The V end was cut by 8 bases, the J end by 4 bases, with 19 bases between. Germline V gene lookup returns CDR1 MDHEN and CDR2 SYDVKM. The CDR3 DNA sequence: TGTGCCAGCGTTAACCGCACAGGGTTCCCAGATACGCAGTATTTT. Protein: CASVNRTGFPDTQYF.